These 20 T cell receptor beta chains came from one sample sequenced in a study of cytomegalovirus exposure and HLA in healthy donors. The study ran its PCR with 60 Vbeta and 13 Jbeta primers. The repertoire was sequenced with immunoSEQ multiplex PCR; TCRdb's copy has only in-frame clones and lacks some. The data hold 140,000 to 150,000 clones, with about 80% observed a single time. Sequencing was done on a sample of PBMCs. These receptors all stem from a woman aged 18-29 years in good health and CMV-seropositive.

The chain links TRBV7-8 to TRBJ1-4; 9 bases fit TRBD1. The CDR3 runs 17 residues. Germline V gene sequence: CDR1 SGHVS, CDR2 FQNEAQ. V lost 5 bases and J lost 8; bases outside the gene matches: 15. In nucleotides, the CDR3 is TGTGCCAGCAGCCCGGAGGGACAGGGCTACAGGAACGAAAAACTGTTTTTT. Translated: CASSPEGQGYRNEKLFF.

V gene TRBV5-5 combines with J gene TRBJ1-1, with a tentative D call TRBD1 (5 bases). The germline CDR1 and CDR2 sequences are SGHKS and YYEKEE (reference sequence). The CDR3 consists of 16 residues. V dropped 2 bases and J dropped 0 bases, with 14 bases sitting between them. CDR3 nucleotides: TGTGCCAGCAGCTTAGGCAGGGCACTACTGAACACTGAAGCTTTCTTT. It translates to CASSLGRALLNTEAFF.

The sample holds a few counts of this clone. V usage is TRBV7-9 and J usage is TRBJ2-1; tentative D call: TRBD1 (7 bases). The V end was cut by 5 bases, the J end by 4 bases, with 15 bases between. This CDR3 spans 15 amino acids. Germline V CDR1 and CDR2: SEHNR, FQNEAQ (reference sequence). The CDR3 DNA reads TGTGCCAGCAGCCCACAGTCAGGGGGGTACAATGAGCAGTTCTTC. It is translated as CASSPQSGGYNEQFF.

The CDR3 loop is CASSSTGTVDEKLFF. CDR3 coding DNA: TGTGCCAGCAGCTCCACCGGGACAGTCGATGAAAAACTGTTTTTT. J is TRBJ1-4 and V is TRBV7-6, with 7 bases matching TRBD1. The V and J ends lost 4 bases and 6 bases, in that order; junction bases with no gene match: 8. The CDR3 loop spans 15 amino acids. Germline loops: CDR1 SGHVS, CDR2 FNYEAQ.

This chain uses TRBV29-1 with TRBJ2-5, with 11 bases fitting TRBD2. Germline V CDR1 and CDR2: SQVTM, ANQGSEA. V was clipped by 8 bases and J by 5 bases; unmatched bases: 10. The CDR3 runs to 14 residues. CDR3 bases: TGCAGCTCCCAGAGGGGACTAGCGGACGAGACCCAGTACTTC. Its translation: CSSQRGLADETQYF.

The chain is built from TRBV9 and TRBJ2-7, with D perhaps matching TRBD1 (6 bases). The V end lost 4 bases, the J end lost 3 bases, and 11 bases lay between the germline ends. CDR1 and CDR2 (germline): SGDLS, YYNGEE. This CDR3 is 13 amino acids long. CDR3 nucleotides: TGTGCCAGCAGCACCCAGGACAGCTACGAGCAGTACTTC. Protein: CASSTQDSYEQYF.

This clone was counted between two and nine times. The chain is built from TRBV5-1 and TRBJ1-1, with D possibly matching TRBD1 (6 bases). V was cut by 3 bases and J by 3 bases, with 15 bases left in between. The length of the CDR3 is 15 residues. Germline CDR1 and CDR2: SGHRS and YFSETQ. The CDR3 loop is CASSSHRVGDTEAFF. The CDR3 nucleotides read TGCGCCAGCAGCTCGCACAGGGTCGGTGACACTGAAGCTTTCTTT.

The CDR3 DNA reads as TGTGCCAGCAGCCCCGGGACTAGTTATTACACCGGGGAGCTGTTTTTT. Residues: CASSPGTSYYTGELFF. The J gene is TRBJ2-2, the V gene TRBV7-7, with TRBD2 identical over 8 bases. The CDR3 is 16 residues long. The germline gives CDR1 SSHAT, CDR2 FNYEAQ (reference sequence). With 5 bases clipped from V and 3 bases from J, the junction kept 8 bases outside the gene matches. The full variable domain, completed using reference TRBV7-7 and TRBJ2-2, is GAGVSQSPRYKVTKRGQDVTLRCDPISSHATLYWYQQALGQGPEFLTYFNYEAQPDKSGLPSDRFSAERPEGSISTLTIQRTEQRDSAMYRCASSPGTSYYTGELFFGEGSRLTVL.

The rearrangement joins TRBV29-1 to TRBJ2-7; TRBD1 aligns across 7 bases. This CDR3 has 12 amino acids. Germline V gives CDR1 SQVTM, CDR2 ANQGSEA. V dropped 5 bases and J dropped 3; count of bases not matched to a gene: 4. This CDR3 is CSVWTGGYEQYF. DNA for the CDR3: TGCAGCGTTTGGACAGGCGGCTACGAGCAGTACTTC.

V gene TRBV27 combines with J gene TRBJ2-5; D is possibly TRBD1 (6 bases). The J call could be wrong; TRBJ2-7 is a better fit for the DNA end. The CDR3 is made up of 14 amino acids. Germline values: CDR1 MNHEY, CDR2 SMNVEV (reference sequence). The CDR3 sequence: CASNHFGGSREQYF. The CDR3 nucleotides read TGTGCCAGCAACCACTTTGGGGGCTCGCGCGAGCAGTACTTC.

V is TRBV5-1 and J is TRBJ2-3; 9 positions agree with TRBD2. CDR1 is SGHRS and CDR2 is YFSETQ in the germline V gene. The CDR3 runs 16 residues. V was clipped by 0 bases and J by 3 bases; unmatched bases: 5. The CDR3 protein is CASSLDPSGGTDTQYF. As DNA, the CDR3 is TGCGCCAGCAGCTTGGACCCCAGCGGGGGGACAGATACGCAGTATTTT.

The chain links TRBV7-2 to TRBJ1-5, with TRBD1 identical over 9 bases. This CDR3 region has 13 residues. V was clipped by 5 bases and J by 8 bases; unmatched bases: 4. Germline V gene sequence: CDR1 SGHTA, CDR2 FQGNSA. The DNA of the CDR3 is TGTGCCAGCAGCCCCCGGGACAGGGAGCCCCAGCATTTT. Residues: CASSPRDREPQHF.

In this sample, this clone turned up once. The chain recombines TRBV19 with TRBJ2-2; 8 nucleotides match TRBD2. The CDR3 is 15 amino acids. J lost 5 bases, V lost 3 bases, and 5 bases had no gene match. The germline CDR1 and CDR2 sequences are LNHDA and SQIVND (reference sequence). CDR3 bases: TGTGCCAGTAGTATCATCCCGGGGGGGACCGGGGAGCTGTTTTTT. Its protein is CASSIIPGGTGELFF.

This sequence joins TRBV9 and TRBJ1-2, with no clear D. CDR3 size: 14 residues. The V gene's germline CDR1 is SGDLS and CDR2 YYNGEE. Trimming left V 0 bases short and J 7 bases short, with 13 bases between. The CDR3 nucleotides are TGTGCCAGCAGCGTAGACTCGATGTTAAGTGGCTACACCTTC. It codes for CASSVDSMLSGYTF.

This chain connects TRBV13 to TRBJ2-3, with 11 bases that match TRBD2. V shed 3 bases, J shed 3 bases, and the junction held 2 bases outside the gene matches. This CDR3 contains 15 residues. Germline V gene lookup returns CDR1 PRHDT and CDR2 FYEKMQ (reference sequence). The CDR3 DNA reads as TGTGCCAGCAGCTTCAGGACTAGCGGGACAGATACGCAGTATTTT. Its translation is CASSFRTSGTDTQYF.

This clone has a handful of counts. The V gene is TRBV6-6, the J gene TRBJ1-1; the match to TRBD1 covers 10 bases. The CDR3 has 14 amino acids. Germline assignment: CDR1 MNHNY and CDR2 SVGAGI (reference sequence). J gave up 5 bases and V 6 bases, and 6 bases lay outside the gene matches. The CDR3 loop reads CASRAPGQGTEAFF. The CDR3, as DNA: TGTGCCAGCAGGGCCCCGGGACAGGGGACTGAAGCTTTCTTT.

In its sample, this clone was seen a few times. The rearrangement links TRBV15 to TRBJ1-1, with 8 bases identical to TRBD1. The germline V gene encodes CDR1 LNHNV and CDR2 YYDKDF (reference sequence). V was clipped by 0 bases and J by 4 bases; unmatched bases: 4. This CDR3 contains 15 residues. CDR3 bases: TGTGCCACCAGCAGAGATATTACAGGGGGCACTGAAGCTTTCTTT. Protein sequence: CATSRDITGGTEAFF.

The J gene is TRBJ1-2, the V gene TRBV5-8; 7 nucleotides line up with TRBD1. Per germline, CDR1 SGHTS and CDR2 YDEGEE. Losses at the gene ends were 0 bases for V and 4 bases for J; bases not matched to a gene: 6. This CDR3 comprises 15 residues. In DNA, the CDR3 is TGTGCCAGCAGCTTGGGGACAGGCGGAGGCTATGGCTACACCTTC. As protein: CASSLGTGGGYGYTF.

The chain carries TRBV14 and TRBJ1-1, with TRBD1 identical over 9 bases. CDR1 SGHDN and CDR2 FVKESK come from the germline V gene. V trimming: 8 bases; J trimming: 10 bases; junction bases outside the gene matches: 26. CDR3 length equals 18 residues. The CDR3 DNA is TGTGCCAGCGGCCCCAAGCCCCGGGACAGGGTCCTCCGTTTGGGAGCTTTCTTT. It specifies CASGPKPRDRVLRLGAFF.

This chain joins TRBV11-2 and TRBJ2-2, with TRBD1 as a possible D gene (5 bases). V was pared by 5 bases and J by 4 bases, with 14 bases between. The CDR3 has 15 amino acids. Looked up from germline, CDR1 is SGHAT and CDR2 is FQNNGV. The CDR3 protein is CASSPPAGRTGELFF. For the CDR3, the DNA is TGTGCCAGCAGCCCCCCGGCAGGGCGCACCGGGGAGCTGTTTTTT.